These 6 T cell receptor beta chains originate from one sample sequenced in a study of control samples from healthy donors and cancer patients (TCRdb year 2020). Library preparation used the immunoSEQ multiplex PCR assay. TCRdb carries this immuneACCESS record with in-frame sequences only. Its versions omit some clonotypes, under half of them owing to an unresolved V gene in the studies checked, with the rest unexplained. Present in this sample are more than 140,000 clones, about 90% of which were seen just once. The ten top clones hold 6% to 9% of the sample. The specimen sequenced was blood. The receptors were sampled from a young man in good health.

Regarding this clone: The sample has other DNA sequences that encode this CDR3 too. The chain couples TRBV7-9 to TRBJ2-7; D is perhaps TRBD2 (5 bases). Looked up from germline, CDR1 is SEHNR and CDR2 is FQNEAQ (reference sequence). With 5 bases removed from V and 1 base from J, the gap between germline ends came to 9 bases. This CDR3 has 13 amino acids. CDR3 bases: TGTGCCAGCAGCCTCCCGGGGTCCTACGAGCAGTACTTC. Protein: CASSLPGSYEQYF.

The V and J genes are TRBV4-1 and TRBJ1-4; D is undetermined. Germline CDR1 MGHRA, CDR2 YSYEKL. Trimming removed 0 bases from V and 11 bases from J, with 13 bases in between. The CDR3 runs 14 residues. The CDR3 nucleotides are TGCGCCAGCAGCCAAGAACGAGGGTTAGTGAAACTGTTTTTT. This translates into CASSQERGLVKLFF.

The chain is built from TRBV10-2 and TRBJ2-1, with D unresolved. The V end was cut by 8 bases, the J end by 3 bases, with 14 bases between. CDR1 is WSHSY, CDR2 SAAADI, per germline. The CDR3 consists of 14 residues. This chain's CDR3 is CASATRSRYNEQFF. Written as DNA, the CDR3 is TGCGCCAGCGCAACCCGTAGCCGCTACAATGAGCAGTTCTTC.

CDR3: CASSYLHLETQYF. The CDR3 nucleotides read TGTGCCAGCAGTTACCTACACCTGGAGACCCAGTACTTC. The chain links TRBV6-2 or TRBV6-3 to TRBJ2-5; D unclear. CDR1 is MNHEY, CDR2 SVGEGT, per germline. V lost 2 bases to trimming and J lost 5 bases, with 9 bases between them. The CDR3 is 13 residues long.

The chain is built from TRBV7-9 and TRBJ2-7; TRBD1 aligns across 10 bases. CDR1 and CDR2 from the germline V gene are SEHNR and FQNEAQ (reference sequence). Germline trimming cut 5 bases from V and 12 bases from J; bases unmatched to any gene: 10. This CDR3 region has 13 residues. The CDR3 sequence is CASSHPGQGQWYF. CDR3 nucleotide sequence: TGTGCCAGCAGCCATCCGGGACAGGGGCAGTGGTACTTC.

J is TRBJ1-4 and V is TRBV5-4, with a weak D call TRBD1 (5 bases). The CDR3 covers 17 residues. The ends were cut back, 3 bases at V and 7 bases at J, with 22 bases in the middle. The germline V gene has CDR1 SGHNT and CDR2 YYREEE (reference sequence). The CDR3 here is CASSYRMFGFRSEKLFF. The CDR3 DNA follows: TGTGCCAGCAGCTACAGGATGTTCGGATTCAGGAGTGAAAAACTGTTTTTT.